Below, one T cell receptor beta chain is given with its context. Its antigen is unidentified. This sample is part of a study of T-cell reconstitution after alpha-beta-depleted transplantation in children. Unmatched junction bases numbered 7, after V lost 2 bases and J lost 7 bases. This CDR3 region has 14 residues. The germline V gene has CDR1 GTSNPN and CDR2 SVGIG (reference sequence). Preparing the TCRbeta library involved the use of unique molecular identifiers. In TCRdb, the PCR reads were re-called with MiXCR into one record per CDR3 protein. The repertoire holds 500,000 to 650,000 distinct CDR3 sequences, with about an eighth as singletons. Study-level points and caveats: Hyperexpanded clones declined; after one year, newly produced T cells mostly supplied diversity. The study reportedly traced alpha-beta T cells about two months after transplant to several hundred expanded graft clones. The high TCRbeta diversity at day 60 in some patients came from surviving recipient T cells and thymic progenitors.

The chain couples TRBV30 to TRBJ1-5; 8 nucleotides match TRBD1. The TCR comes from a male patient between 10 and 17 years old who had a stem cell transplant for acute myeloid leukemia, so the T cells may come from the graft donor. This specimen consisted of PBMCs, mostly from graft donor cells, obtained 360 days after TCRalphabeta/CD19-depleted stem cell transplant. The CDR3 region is CAWSLAGGGQPQHF. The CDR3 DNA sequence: TGTGCCTGGAGTTTAGCAGGGGGCGGACAGCCCCAGCATTTT.